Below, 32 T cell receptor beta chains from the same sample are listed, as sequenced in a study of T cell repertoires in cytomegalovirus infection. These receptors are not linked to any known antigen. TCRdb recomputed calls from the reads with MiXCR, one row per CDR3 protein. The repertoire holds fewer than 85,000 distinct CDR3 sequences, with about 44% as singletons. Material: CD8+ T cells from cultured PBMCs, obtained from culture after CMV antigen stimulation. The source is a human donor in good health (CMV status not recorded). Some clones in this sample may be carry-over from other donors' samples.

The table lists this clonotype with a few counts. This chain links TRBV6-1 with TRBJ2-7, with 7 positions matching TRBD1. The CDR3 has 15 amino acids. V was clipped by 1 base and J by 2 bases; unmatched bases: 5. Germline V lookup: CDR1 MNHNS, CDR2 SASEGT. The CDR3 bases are TGTGCCAGCAGTGAAGGGGACAGCGGTCCCTACGAGCAGTACTTC. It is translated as CASSEGDSGPYEQYF.

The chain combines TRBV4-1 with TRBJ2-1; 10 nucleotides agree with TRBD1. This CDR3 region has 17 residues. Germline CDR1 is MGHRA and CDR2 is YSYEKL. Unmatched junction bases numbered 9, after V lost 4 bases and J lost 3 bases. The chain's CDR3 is CASSLMGGQGYYNEQFF. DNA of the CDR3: TGCGCCAGCAGCCTCATGGGGGGACAGGGGTACTACAATGAGCAGTTCTTC.

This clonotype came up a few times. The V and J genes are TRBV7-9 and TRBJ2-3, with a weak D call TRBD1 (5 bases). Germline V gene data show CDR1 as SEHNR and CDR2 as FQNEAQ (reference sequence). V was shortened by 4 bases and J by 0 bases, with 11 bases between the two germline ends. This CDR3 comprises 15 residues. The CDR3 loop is CASSSQTASTDTQYF. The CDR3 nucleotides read TGTGCCAGCAGCTCTCAGACAGCTAGCACAGATACGCAGTATTTT.

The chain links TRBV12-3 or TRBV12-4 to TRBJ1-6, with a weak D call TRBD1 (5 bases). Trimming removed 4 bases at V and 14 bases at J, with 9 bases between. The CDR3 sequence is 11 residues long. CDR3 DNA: TGTGCCAGCAGTTCAGGGTCGTCCCTCCACTTT. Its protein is CASSSGSSLHF.

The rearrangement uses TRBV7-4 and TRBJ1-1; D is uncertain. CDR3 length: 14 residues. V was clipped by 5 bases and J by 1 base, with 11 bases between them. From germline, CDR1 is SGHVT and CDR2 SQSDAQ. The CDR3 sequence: CASSGWRANTEAFF. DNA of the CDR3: TGTGCCAGCAGCGGCTGGAGGGCGAACACTGAAGCTTTCTTT.

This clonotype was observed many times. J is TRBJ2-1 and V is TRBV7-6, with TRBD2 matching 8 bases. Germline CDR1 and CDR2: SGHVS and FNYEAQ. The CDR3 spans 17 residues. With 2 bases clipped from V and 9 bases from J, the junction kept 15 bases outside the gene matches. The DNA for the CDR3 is TGTGCCAGCAGCTTATCCTCCGGGACTAGAGTCCTAGGTGAGCAGTTCTTC. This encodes CASSLSSGTRVLGEQFF.

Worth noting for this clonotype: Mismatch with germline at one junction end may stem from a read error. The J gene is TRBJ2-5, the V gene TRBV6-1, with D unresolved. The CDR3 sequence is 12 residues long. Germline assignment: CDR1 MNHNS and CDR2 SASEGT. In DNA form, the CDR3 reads TGTGCCAGCAGTGTATGGCAAGAGACTCAGTACTTC. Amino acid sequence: CASSVWQETQYF.

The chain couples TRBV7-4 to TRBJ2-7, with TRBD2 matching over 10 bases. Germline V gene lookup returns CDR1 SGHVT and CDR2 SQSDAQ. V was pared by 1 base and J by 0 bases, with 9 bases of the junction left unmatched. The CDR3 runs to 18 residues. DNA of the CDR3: TGTGCCAGCAGCTTAGGGGTCGGACTAGCGGTAAGCTCCTACGAGCAGTACTTC. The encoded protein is CASSLGVGLAVSSYEQYF.

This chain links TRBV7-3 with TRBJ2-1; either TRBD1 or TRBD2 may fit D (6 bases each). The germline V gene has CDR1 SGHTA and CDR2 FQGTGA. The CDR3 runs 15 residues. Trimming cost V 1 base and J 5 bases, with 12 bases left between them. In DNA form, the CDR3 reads TGTGCCAGCAGCTTAAATTCGGGGGCCAACAATGAGCAGTTCTTC. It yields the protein CASSLNSGANNEQFF. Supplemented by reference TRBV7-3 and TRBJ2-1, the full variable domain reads GAGVSQTPSNKVTEKGKYVELRCDPISGHTALYWYRQSLGQGPEFLIYFQGTGAADDSGLPNDRFFAVRPEGSVSTLKIQRTERGDSAVYLCASSLNSGANNEQFFGPGTRLTVL.

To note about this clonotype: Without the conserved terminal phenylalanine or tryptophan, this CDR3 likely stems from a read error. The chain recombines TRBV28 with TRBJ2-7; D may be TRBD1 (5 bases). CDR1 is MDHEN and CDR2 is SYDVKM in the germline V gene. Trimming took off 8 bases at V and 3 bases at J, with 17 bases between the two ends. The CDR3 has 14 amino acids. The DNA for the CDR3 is TGTGCCAGCCCTCCCATCGGACAAGACTACGAGCAGTACCTC. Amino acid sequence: CASPPIGQDYEQYL.

CDR3: CASSLNRVTEAFF. In DNA, the CDR3 is TGTGCCAGCAGCTTGAATCGGGTTACTGAAGCTTTCTTT. V usage is TRBV7-2 and J usage is TRBJ1-1; no definite D call. CDR1 is SGHTA, CDR2 FQGNSA, per germline. V was trimmed by 3 bases and J by 5 bases, leaving 10 bases between them. This CDR3 has 13 residues.

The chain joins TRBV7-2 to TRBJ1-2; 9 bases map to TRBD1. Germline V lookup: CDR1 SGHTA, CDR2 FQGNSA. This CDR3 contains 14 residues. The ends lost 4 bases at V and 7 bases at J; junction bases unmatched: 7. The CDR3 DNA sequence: TGTGCCAGCAGCTGGAGGGACAGGGAACGTGGCTACACCTTC. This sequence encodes CASSWRDRERGYTF.

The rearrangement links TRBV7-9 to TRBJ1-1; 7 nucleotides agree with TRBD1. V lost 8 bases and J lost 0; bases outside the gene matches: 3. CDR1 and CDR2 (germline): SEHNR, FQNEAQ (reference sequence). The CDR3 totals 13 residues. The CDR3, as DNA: TGTGCCAGCCTGGGACAGATGAACACTGAAGCTTTCTTT. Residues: CASLGQMNTEAFF. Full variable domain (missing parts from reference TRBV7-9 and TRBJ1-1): DTGVSQNPRHKITKRGQNVTFRCDPISEHNRLYWYRQTLGQGPEFLTYFQNEAQLEKSRLLSDRFSAERPKGSFSTLEIQRTEQGDSAMYLCASLGQMNTEAFFGQGTRLTVV.

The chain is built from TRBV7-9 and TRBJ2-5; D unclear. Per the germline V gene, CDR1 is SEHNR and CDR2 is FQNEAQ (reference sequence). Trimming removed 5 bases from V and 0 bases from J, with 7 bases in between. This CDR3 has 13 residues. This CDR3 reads CASSPSHQETQYF. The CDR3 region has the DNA TGTGCCAGCAGCCCTAGTCACCAAGAGACCCAGTACTTC.

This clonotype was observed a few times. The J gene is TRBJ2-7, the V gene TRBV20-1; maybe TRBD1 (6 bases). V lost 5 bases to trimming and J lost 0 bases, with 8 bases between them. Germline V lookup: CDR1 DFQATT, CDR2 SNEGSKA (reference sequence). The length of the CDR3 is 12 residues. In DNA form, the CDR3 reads TGCAGTGCTTTCAGGGGCTCCTACGAGCAGTACTTC. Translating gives CSAFRGSYEQYF.

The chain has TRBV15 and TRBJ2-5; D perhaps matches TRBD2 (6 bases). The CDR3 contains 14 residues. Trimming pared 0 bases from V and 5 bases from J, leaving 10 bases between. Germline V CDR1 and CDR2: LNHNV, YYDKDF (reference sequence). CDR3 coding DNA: TGTGCCACCAGCAGAGATGGGGGGAGTGAGACCCAGTACTTC. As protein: CATSRDGGSETQYF.

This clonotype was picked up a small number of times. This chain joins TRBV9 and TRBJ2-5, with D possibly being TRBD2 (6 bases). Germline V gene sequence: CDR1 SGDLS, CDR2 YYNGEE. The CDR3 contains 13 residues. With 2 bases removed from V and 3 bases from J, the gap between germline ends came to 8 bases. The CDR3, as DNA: TGTGCCAGCAGCGTTGGAGGGAAAGAGACCCAGTACTTC. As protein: CASSVGGKETQYF.

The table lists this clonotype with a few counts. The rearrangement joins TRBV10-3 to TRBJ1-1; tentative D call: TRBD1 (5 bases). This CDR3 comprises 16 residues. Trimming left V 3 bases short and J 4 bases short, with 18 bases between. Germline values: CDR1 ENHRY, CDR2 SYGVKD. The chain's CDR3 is CAISDGDVRGGTEAFF. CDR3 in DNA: TGTGCCATCAGTGATGGGGATGTTCGCGGGGGCACTGAAGCTTTCTTT.

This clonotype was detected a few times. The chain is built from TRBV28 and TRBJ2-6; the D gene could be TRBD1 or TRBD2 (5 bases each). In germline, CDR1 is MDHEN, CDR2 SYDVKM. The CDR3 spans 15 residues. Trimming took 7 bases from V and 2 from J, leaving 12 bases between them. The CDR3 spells CASTGAQAGANVLTF. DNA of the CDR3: TGTGCCAGCACCGGGGCCCAGGCTGGGGCCAACGTCCTGACTTTC. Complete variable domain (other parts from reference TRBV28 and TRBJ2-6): DVKVTQSSRYLVKRTGEKVFLECVQDMDHENMFWYRQDPGLGLRLIYFSYDVKMKEKGDIPEGYSVSREKKERFSLILESASTNQTSMYLCASTGAQAGANVLTFGAGSRLTVL.

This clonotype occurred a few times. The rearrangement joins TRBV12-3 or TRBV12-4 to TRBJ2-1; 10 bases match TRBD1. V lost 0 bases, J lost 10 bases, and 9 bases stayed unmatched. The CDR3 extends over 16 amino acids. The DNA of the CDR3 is TGTGCCAGCAGTTTAGCCCCCGGACAGGGGGGAACCGAGCAGTTCTTC. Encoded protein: CASSLAPGQGGTEQFF.

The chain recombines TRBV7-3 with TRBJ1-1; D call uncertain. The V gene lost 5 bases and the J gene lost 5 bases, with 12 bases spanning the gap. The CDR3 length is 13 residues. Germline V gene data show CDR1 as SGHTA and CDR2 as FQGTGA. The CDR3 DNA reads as TGTGCCAGCAGCCTATCCTTTAGGACTGAAGCTTTCTTT. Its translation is CASSLSFRTEAFF. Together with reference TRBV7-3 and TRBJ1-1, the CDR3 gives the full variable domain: GAGVSQTPSNKVTEKGKYVELRCDPISGHTALYWYRQSLGQGPEFLIYFQGTGAADDSGLPNDRFFAVRPEGSVSTLKIQRTERGDSAVYLCASSLSFRTEAFFGQGTRLTVV.

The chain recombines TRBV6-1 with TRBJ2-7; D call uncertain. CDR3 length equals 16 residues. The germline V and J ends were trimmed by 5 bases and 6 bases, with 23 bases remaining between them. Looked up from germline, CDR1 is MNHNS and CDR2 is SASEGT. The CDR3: CASSPITTRITLEQYF. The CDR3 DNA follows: TGTGCCAGCAGTCCCATTACTACCAGGATCACCCTCGAGCAGTACTTC.

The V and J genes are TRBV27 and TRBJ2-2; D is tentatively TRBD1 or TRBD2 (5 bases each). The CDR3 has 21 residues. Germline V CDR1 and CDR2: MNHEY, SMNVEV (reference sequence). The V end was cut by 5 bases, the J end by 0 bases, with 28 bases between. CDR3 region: CASSLKSQRAGTPANTGELFF. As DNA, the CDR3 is TGTGCCAGCAGTCTTAAGTCGCAGAGAGCCGGGACGCCAGCGAACACCGGGGAGCTGTTTTTT.

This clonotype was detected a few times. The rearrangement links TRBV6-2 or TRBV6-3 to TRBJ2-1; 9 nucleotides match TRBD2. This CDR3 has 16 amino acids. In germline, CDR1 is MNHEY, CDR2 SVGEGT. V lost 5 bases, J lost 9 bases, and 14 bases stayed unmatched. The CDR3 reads CASSNQRGAPRGEQFF. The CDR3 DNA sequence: TGTGCCAGCAGTAACCAGCGGGGGGCTCCCAGAGGTGAGCAGTTCTTC.

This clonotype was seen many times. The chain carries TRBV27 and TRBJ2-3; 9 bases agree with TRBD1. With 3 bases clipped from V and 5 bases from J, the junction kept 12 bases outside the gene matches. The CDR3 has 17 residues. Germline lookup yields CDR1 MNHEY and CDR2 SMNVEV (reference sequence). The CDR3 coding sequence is TGTGCCAGCAGTTTCCGGGACAGGGTCAACCCAATAGATACGCAGTATTTT. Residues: CASSFRDRVNPIDTQYF.

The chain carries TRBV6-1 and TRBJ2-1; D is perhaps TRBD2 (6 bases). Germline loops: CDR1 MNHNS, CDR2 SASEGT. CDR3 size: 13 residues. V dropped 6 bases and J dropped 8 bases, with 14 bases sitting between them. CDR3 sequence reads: CASRPGVGDEQFF. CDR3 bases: TGTGCCAGCAGACCGGGAGTCGGGGATGAGCAGTTCTTC.

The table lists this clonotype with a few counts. The CDR3 sequence is CASPQIPARTEAFF. The DNA of the CDR3 is TGTGCCAGCCCCCAGATTCCGGCTAGGACTGAAGCTTTCTTT. This sequence joins TRBV6-1 and TRBJ1-1; D call uncertain. CDR1 is MNHNS, CDR2 SASEGT, per germline. V dropped 8 bases and J dropped 5 bases, with 18 bases sitting between them. CDR3 size: 14 residues.

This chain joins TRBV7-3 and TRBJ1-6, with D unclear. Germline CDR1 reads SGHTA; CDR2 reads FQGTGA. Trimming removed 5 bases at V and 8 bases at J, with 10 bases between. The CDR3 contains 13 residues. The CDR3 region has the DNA TGTGCCAGCAGCCCCTACCCAGATTCACCCCTCCACTTT. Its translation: CASSPYPDSPLHF.

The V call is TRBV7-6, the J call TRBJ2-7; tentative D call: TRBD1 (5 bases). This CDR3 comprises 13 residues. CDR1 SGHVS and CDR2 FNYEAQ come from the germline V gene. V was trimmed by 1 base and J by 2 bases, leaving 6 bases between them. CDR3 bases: TGTGCCAGCAGCTTAGGGGGCCCCTACGAGCAGTACTTC. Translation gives CASSLGGPYEQYF.

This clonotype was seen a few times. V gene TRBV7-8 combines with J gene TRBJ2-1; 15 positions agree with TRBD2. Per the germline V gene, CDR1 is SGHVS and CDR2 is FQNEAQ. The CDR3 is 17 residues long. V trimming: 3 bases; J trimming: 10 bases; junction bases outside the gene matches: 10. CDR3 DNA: TGTGCCAGCAGCTTCGGCCCTGGACTAGCGGGAGGGAGGGAGCAGTTCTTC. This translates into CASSFGPGLAGGREQFF.

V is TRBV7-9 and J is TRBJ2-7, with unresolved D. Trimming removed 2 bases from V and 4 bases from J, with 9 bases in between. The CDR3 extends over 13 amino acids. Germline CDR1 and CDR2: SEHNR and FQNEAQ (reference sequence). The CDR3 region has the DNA TGTGCCAGCAGCTTATCGGTGGCGTACGAGCAGTACTTC. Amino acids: CASSLSVAYEQYF.

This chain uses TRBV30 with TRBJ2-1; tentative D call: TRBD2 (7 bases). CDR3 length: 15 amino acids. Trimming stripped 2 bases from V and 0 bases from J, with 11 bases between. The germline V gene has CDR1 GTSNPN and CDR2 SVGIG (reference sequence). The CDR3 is CAWSLGGHSYNEQFF. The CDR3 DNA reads TGTGCCTGGAGTCTGGGGGGGCACTCCTACAATGAGCAGTTCTTC.